Listed below are T cell receptor beta chains from one sample, sequenced in a study of T-cell reconstitution after alpha-beta-depleted transplantation in children. One entry per CDR3 protein, called by TCRdb with MiXCR from the PCR reads. The table has about 980,000 distinct CDR3 sequences, under 30% seen once; the top ten hold about 28%. This specimen was PBMCs, mostly from graft donor cells, taken 360 days after TCRalphabeta/CD19-depleted stem cell transplant. All receptors derive from a boy in the first two years of life who had a stem cell transplant for SCID, so the T cells may come from the graft donor. CDR3s include the opening cysteine and the closing phenylalanine or tryptophan. A D gene is named only where the DNA matches it firmly. Only some rows state a clone size, as once, few, many or a class for expanded clones.

size	D	J	V	DNA	CDR3
-	-	TRBJ2-1	TRBV11-2	TGTGCCAGCAGCCCATTAAGGGGCGGTAAGTTGGAGCAGTTCTTC	CASSPLRGGKLEQFF
-	-	TRBJ2-1	TRBV2	TGTGCCAGCAGTGGGGGCACGAGGAGTGAGCAGTTCTTC	CASSGGTRSEQFF
-	-	TRBJ1-2	TRBV28	TGTGCCAGCAGGTCGCAGCCGGGACTGGCTGGCTACACCTTC	CASRSQPGLAGYTF
-	-	TRBJ1-5	TRBV12-3/TRBV12-4	TGTGCCAGCAGCCCGGAGGTCGGTCAGCCCCAGCATTTT	CASSPEVGQPQHF
few	TRBD1	TRBJ2-3	TRBV20-1	TGCAGTGCTAGAACACAGGGGCCTAGCACAGATACGCAGTATTTT	CSARTQGPSTDTQYF
few	TRBD2	TRBJ2-1	TRBV11-2	TGTGCCAGCAGCCGATATCGGACTAGCGGGAGCTCCTACAATGAGCAGTTCTTC	CASSRYRTSGSSYNEQFF
few	-	TRBJ2-7	TRBV7-9	TGTGCCAGCAGCTTCGATGGGATTCTAACTCCCTACGAGCAGTACTTC	CASSFDGILTPYEQYF
few	-	TRBJ1-1	TRBV5-1	TGCGCCAGCAGCTTGACGGGGATGAGCACTGAAGCTTTCTTT	CASSLTGMSTEAFF
few	TRBD1	TRBJ2-6	TRBV11-1	TGTGCCAGCAGCTTCCTGGGACAGGGGAGCTCTGGGGCCAACGTCCTGACTTTC	CASSFLGQGSSGANVLTF
-	-	TRBJ2-3	TRBV4-3	TGCGCCAGCAGCCTCAGAACGAGGGCGGATACAGATACGCAGTATTTT	CASSLRTRADTDTQYF
few	-	TRBJ2-3	TRBV25-1	TGTGCCAGCAGTGATCTCCTCCGAACTAGCACAGATACGCAGTATTTT	CASSDLLRTSTDTQYF
many	-	TRBJ2-1	TRBV3-1	TGTGCCAGCAGCCAAGGGTCGCGGGGTAGTAGGGACAATGAGCAGTTCTTC	CASSQGSRGSRDNEQFF
few	-	TRBJ2-7	TRBV12-3/TRBV12-4	TGTGCCAGCAGCGCGACAGAAACCTCCTACGAGCAGTACTTC	CASSATETSYEQYF
few	TRBD1	TRBJ2-1	TRBV4-1	TGCGCCAGCAGCCAATCTGGACAGGGGAGATACCCCGTGGGATACAATGAGCAGTTCTTC	CASSQSGQGRYPVGYNEQFF
-	TRBD1	TRBJ2-3	TRBV7-2	TGTGCCAGCAGCTGGACAGGGGCAGAAACAGATACGCAGTATTTT	CASSWTGAETDTQYF
-	TRBD2	TRBJ2-3	TRBV6-4	TGTGCCAGCAGACCCACTAGCGGGGGACCAGATACGCAGTATTTT	CASRPTSGGPDTQYF
many	-	TRBJ2-3	TRBV12-3/TRBV12-4	TGTGCCAGCCCTAGGGGAGGGGGGGCAGATACGCAGTATTTT	CASPRGGGADTQYF
few	-	TRBJ2-1	TRBV5-5	TGTGCCAGCAGCGTTTTGGGGGCTGAGCAGTTCTTC	CASSVLGAEQFF
few	-	TRBJ2-6	TRBV27	TGTGCCAGCAGCCCCGAGGGAACTGGGGCCAACGTCCTGACTTTC	CASSPEGTGANVLTF
few	-	TRBJ2-5	TRBV5-1	TGCGCCAGCAGCTGGGCCCAAGAGACCCAGTACTTC	CASSWAQETQYF
many	-	TRBJ2-1	TRBV3-1	TGTGCCAGCAGCCCGTGGCCTCCCAATGAGCAGTTCTTC	CASSPWPPNEQFF
few	TRBD1	TRBJ2-4	TRBV6-1	TGTGCCAGCGGGCGCTCGACAGGGGAAAACATTCAGTACTTC	CASGRSTGENIQYF
few	-	TRBJ2-2	TRBV11-2	TGTGCCAGCAGCTTCCATGCCGGGAACACCGGGGAGCTGTTTTTT	CASSFHAGNTGELFF
-	TRBD1	TRBJ1-2	TRBV20-1	TGCAGTGCTAGAGGAGGCGACAGGGGCCTTAATTATGGCTACACCTTC	CSARGGDRGLNYGYTF
-	-	TRBJ2-1	TRBV29-1	TGCAGCGTTGAGTGGATTTTAGGGGATCTTGAGCAGTTCTTC	CSVEWILGDLEQFF
-	-	TRBJ2-3	TRBV28	TGTGCCAGCAGCCGAGGGTCCCGCACAGATACGCAGTATTTT	CASSRGSRTDTQYF
few	TRBD1	TRBJ1-6	TRBV5-1	TGCGCCAGCAGCCTGGGGGACAGGGGTCCTAATTCACCCCTCCACTTT	CASSLGDRGPNSPLHF
many	TRBD1	TRBJ2-1	TRBV12-3/TRBV12-4	TGTGCCAGCAGCCGGGACAGGGACAATGAGCAGTTCTTC	CASSRDRDNEQFF
few	-	TRBJ1-1	TRBV10-3	TGTGCCATCAGGCAACAGGAAACTAACACTGAAGCTTTCTTT	CAIRQQETNTEAFF
-	-	TRBJ1-2	TRBV28	TGTGCCAGCAGACCTTGGGCCATCTGCTACTATGGCTACACCTTC	CASRPWAICYYGYTF
-	TRBD2	TRBJ2-3	TRBV11-2	TGTGCCAGCAGCTTAGTGGCCCGGACTAGCGGGAACACAGATACGCAGTATTTT	CASSLVARTSGNTDTQYF
-	TRBD2	TRBJ2-3	TRBV4-1	TGCGCCAGCAGCCCCGGACTAGCGGGGGGGCTGAGGACAGATACGCAGTATTTT	CASSPGLAGGLRTDTQYF